This TCR beta chain was sequenced in a study of cytomegalovirus exposure and HLA in healthy donors. Study in general: An early data release held around 80 million unique TCRs from HLA-typed donors.

13 Jbeta primers and 60 Vbeta primers were used for the PCR. Assay used: immunoSEQ multiplex PCR; TCRdb lists only in-frame clones, some missing. The data contain about 140,000 clones, over 70% of them seen just once; the ten biggest clones take up 5% to 5.5%. V shed 5 bases, J shed 2 bases, and the junction held 4 bases outside the gene matches. The CDR3 sequence is 15 residues long. Looked up from germline, CDR1 is SGHAT and CDR2 is FQDESV (reference sequence). This clone was seen a handful of times. Its matching antigen is unknown. General study results and limits: The authors assumed roughly uniform sequencing depth across donors for presence/absence analyses. The authors later found most CMV-associated TCR beta chains appeared HLA-restricted. TCR sequences were mostly rare, though some public TCRs occurred in many donors.

This rearrangement joins TRBV11-1 to TRBJ2-1; 9 nucleotides agree with TRBD1. The source material was PBMCs. The TCR sequence derives from a male donor in good health and CMV-seronegative. CDR3 DNA: TGTGCCAGCAGCACCAGACAGGGGGCCTACAATGAGCAGTTCTTC. Its protein product is CASSTRQGAYNEQFF.